A selection of T cell receptor beta chains follows, all from one sample in a study of human T cells and chemical hapten exposure. TCRdb itself ran the RACE reads through MiXCR, one entry per CDR3 protein. The data show nearly 350,000 distinct CDR3 sequences, with approximately 6.3% seen just once and 7.5% to 9% held by the top ten. The sample consisted of whole blood, taken in connection with sensitization to the hapten diphenylcyclopropenone (DPC). The receptors were sampled from a woman aged 18-29 years with alopecia areata. Some clones in this sample may be carry-over from other donors' samples. Each CDR3 is given with its conserved first and last residue. Each record gives: clone size, J gene, D gene, V gene, CDR3 protein, CDR3 DNA. A D gene is named only where the DNA matches it firmly. The listing skips clone size in some rows; elsewhere it reads once, few, many or a size class.

clone size: many
J gene: TRBJ2-4
D gene: .
V gene: TRBV9
CDR3 protein: CASSVEGEWGKNIQYF
CDR3 DNA: TGTGCCAGCAGCGTAGAAGGGGAGTGGGGCAAAAACATTCAGTACTTC

clone size: .
J gene: TRBJ2-7
D gene: TRBD2
V gene: TRBV7-6
CDR3 protein: CASSSPLISGVNEQYF
CDR3 DNA: TGTGCCAGCAGCTCACCCTTGATTAGCGGGGTAAACGAGCAGTACTTC

clone size: few
J gene: TRBJ1-1
D gene: TRBD1
V gene: TRBV9
CDR3 protein: CASSAAGTGRMNTEAFF
CDR3 DNA: TGTGCCAGCAGCGCGGCCGGGACAGGGAGGATGAACACTGAAGCTTTCTTT

clone size: .
J gene: TRBJ2-3
D gene: .
V gene: TRBV12-3/TRBV12-4
CDR3 protein: CASSWGGGSTDTQYF
CDR3 DNA: TGTGCCAGCAGCTGGGGCGGCGGAAGCACAGATACGCAGTATTTT

clone size: few
J gene: TRBJ1-2
D gene: .
V gene: TRBV5-4
CDR3 protein: CASSLDRYGYTF
CDR3 DNA: TGTGCCAGCAGCTTGGACAGATATGGCTACACCTTC

clone size: .
J gene: TRBJ1-6
D gene: .
V gene: TRBV29-1
CDR3 protein: CSVGEDRYNSPLHF
CDR3 DNA: TGCAGCGTGGGCGAGGACAGATATAATTCACCCCTCCACTTT

clone size: many
J gene: TRBJ2-2
D gene: TRBD2
V gene: TRBV7-2
CDR3 protein: CASSATGGAGTGELFF
CDR3 DNA: TGTGCCAGCAGCGCAACCGGGGGGGCCGGGACCGGGGAGCTGTTTTTT

clone size: .
J gene: TRBJ2-1
D gene: .
V gene: TRBV12-3/TRBV12-4
CDR3 protein: CASSLVAGNEQFF
CDR3 DNA: TGTGCCAGCAGTTTGGTAGCTGGCAATGAGCAGTTCTTC

clone size: few
J gene: TRBJ2-7
D gene: .
V gene: TRBV5-8
CDR3 protein: CASSLSRRYEQYF
CDR3 DNA: TGTGCCAGCAGCTTGTCTAGGAGGTACGAGCAGTACTTC

clone size: few
J gene: TRBJ1-5
D gene: .
V gene: TRBV12-3/TRBV12-4
CDR3 protein: CASSLGKGQRHQPQHF
CDR3 DNA: TGTGCCAGCAGTTTAGGTAAAGGACAGAGACATCAGCCCCAGCATTTT

clone size: .
J gene: TRBJ2-3
D gene: .
V gene: TRBV29-1
CDR3 protein: CSVAGGGRTDTQYF
CDR3 DNA: TGCAGCGTTGCAGGAGGGGGGCGTACAGATACGCAGTATTTT

clone size: .
J gene: TRBJ2-3
D gene: .
V gene: TRBV27
CDR3 protein: CASSFDGSSTDTQYF
CDR3 DNA: TGTGCCAGCAGTTTTGATGGCAGTAGCACAGATACGCAGTATTTT

clone size: many
J gene: TRBJ2-1
D gene: TRBD2
V gene: TRBV6-5
CDR3 protein: CASSYGGGSGTEQFF
CDR3 DNA: TGTGCCAGCAGTTACGGGGGGGGGAGCGGGACTGAGCAGTTCTTC

clone size: many
J gene: TRBJ1-5
D gene: .
V gene: TRBV6-2/TRBV6-3
CDR3 protein: CASSYASGRGPYQPQHF
CDR3 DNA: TGTGCCAGCAGTTACGCGTCCGGGAGGGGACCCTATCAGCCCCAGCATTTT

clone size: .
J gene: TRBJ1-2
D gene: TRBD1
V gene: TRBV6-6
CDR3 protein: CASSLDRDRGRKTYGYTF
CDR3 DNA: TGTGCCAGCAGTCTTGACCGGGACAGGGGGCGTAAGACCTATGGCTACACCTTC

clone size: .
J gene: TRBJ2-6
D gene: .
V gene: TRBV4-1
CDR3 protein: CASSREGLYSGANVLTF
CDR3 DNA: TGCGCCAGCAGCCGAGAGGGACTGTACTCTGGGGCCAACGTCCTGACTTTC

clone size: .
J gene: TRBJ2-5
D gene: TRBD2
V gene: TRBV28
CDR3 protein: CASSLLGDSPTGLGRLEETQYF
CDR3 DNA: TGTGCCAGCAGTTTATTGGGAGACAGTCCCACGGGACTAGGGAGGCTTGAAGAGACCCAGTACTTC

clone size: many
J gene: TRBJ2-7
D gene: .
V gene: TRBV7-8
CDR3 protein: CASSLGPGLDEQYF
CDR3 DNA: TGTGCCAGCAGCTTAGGCCCAGGGCTCGACGAGCAGTACTTC

clone size: .
J gene: TRBJ2-7
D gene: TRBD2
V gene: TRBV19
CDR3 protein: CASSIVAGVPYEQYF
CDR3 DNA: TGTGCCAGTAGTATAGTAGCGGGGGTCCCCTACGAGCAGTACTTC

clone size: few
J gene: TRBJ2-2
D gene: TRBD2
V gene: TRBV4-3
CDR3 protein: CASSLGAGMNTGELFF
CDR3 DNA: TGCGCCAGCAGCCTAGGAGCGGGGATGAACACCGGGGAGCTGTTTTTT

clone size: few
J gene: TRBJ1-2
D gene: .
V gene: TRBV29-1
CDR3 protein: CSVDYRGPHEFCYTF
CDR3 DNA: TGCAGCGTTGATTATCGGGGGCCCCATGAATTTTGCTACACCTTC

clone size: .
J gene: TRBJ1-2
D gene: .
V gene: TRBV5-1
CDR3 protein: CASSLYEGYGYTF
CDR3 DNA: TGCGCCAGCAGCTTGTATGAGGGATATGGCTACACCTTC

clone size: few
J gene: TRBJ1-1
D gene: .
V gene: TRBV20-1
CDR3 protein: CRTNKDAFF
CDR3 DNA: TGCAGGACAAACAAGGACGCTTTCTTT

clone size: few
J gene: TRBJ1-2
D gene: .
V gene: TRBV7-3
CDR3 protein: CASSENPRDGYTF
CDR3 DNA: TGTGCCAGCAGCGAAAATCCCAGAGATGGCTACACCTTC

clone size: few
J gene: TRBJ2-3
D gene: TRBD2
V gene: TRBV4-2
CDR3 protein: CASTREAGVTDTQYF
CDR3 DNA: TGTGCCAGCACCCGTGAAGCGGGGGTCACAGATACGCAGTATTTT

clone size: few
J gene: TRBJ2-3
D gene: TRBD2
V gene: TRBV7-2
CDR3 protein: CASSSDYSGGAVSTDTQYF
CDR3 DNA: TGTGCCAGCAGCTCTGATTATAGCGGGGGGGCTGTGAGCACAGATACGCAGTATTTT

clone size: few
J gene: TRBJ2-1
D gene: TRBD2
V gene: TRBV6-2/TRBV6-3
CDR3 protein: CASNRLAGTHNEQFF
CDR3 DNA: TGTGCCAGCAACCGACTAGCGGGGACCCATAATGAGCAGTTCTTC

clone size: many
J gene: TRBJ2-1
D gene: TRBD2
V gene: TRBV10-3
CDR3 protein: CAISGPAGAPVHNEQFF
CDR3 DNA: TGTGCCATCAGTGGCCCAGCGGGGGCCCCCGTCCACAATGAGCAGTTCTTC

clone size: few
J gene: TRBJ1-1
D gene: TRBD1
V gene: TRBV10-3
CDR3 protein: CAISLTGENTEAFF
CDR3 DNA: TGTGCCATCAGCCTGACAGGGGAGAACACTGAAGCTTTCTTT

clone size: .
J gene: TRBJ1-2
D gene: TRBD1
V gene: TRBV4-1
CDR3 protein: CASSQEGEGQLHGYTF
CDR3 DNA: TGCGCCAGCAGCCAGGAGGGTGAGGGACAGCTCCATGGCTACACCTTC

clone size: few
J gene: TRBJ1-5
D gene: .
V gene: TRBV12-3/TRBV12-4
CDR3 protein: CASSFAGIQPQHF
CDR3 DNA: TGTGCCAGCAGTTTCGCAGGGATTCAGCCCCAGCATTTT

clone size: few
J gene: TRBJ1-5
D gene: TRBD1
V gene: TRBV6-2/TRBV6-3
CDR3 protein: CASSYGKTGGRPQHF
CDR3 DNA: TGTGCCAGCAGTTACGGGAAGACAGGGGGCAGGCCCCAGCATTTT

clone size: .
J gene: TRBJ1-2
D gene: .
V gene: TRBV4-3
CDR3 protein: CASSQDFTTNYGYTF
CDR3 DNA: TGCGCCAGCAGCCAAGATTTCACAACGAACTATGGCTACACCTTC

clone size: many
J gene: TRBJ2-3
D gene: .
V gene: TRBV7-8
CDR3 protein: CASSPQTAFTDTQYF
CDR3 DNA: TGTGCCAGCAGCCCACAGACAGCGTTCACAGATACGCAGTATTTT

clone size: many
J gene: TRBJ2-1
D gene: .
V gene: TRBV5-1
CDR3 protein: CASSFSRGDEQFF
CDR3 DNA: TGCGCCAGCAGCTTTAGCAGGGGCGATGAGCAGTTCTTC

clone size: few
J gene: TRBJ1-6
D gene: .
V gene: TRBV3-1
CDR3 protein: CASSRQRGGSPLHF
CDR3 DNA: TGTGCCAGCAGCCGCCAGAGGGGAGGTTCACCCCTCCACTTT

clone size: many
J gene: TRBJ1-1
D gene: TRBD1
V gene: TRBV10-3
CDR3 protein: CAIRTGESNTEAFF
CDR3 DNA: TGTGCCATCAGGACAGGGGAGTCAAACACTGAAGCTTTCTTT

clone size: .
J gene: TRBJ2-7
D gene: .
V gene: TRBV12-1
CDR3 protein: CASSLRTGVIYEQYF
CDR3 DNA: TGTGCCAGCAGCTTGCGGACAGGGGTAATCTACGAGCAGTACTTC

clone size: many
J gene: TRBJ1-3
D gene: .
V gene: TRBV7-2
CDR3 protein: CASSLGISGNTIYF
CDR3 DNA: TGTGCCAGCAGCTTAGGCATCTCTGGAAACACCATATATTTT

clone size: .
J gene: TRBJ1-1
D gene: .
V gene: TRBV18
CDR3 protein: CASSPPNGGTEAFF
CDR3 DNA: TGTGCCAGCTCACCACCGAACGGGGGCACTGAAGCTTTCTTT

clone size: many
J gene: TRBJ2-5
D gene: .
V gene: TRBV5-1
CDR3 protein: CASSLGAGATGQETQYF
CDR3 DNA: TGCGCCAGCAGCTTGGGGGCAGGGGCTACGGGACAAGAGACCCAGTACTTC

clone size: few
J gene: TRBJ1-4
D gene: .
V gene: TRBV6-5
CDR3 protein: CASSYSLGQGNEKLFF
CDR3 DNA: TGTGCCAGCAGTTACTCACTGGGGCAGGGTAATGAAAAACTGTTTTTT

clone size: many
J gene: TRBJ2-5
D gene: .
V gene: TRBV7-2
CDR3 protein: CASSAGEKETQYF
CDR3 DNA: TGTGCCAGCAGCGCAGGGGAAAAAGAGACCCAGTACTTC

clone size: .
J gene: TRBJ2-3
D gene: .
V gene: TRBV5-1
CDR3 protein: CASSPGEGGATDTQYF
CDR3 DNA: TGCGCCAGCAGCCCCGGCGAGGGGGGGGCCACAGATACGCAGTATTTT

clone size: medium-sized
J gene: TRBJ2-3
D gene: TRBD1
V gene: TRBV4-3
CDR3 protein: CASSQRQGVGDTQYF
CDR3 DNA: TGCGCCAGCAGCCAGAGACAGGGAGTCGGAGATACGCAGTATTTT

clone size: many
J gene: TRBJ2-3
D gene: TRBD2
V gene: TRBV6-1
CDR3 protein: CASTLLAGTSTDTQYF
CDR3 DNA: TGTGCCAGCACCTTACTAGCGGGTACAAGCACAGATACGCAGTATTTT

clone size: .
J gene: TRBJ2-4
D gene: TRBD1
V gene: TRBV6-5
CDR3 protein: CASSPFGGQVHIQYF
CDR3 DNA: TGTGCCAGCAGCCCGTTCGGGGGACAGGTCCACATTCAGTACTTC

clone size: many
J gene: TRBJ1-1
D gene: TRBD1
V gene: TRBV9
CDR3 protein: CASSVDPNLSGQNPFF
CDR3 DNA: TGTGCCAGCAGCGTAGACCCCAATCTATCGGGACAGAATCCTTTCTTT

clone size: many
J gene: TRBJ2-5
D gene: TRBD1
V gene: TRBV6-5
CDR3 protein: CASSYSQQGETQYF
CDR3 DNA: TGTGCCAGCAGTTACTCGCAACAGGGGGAGACCCAGTACTTC

clone size: many
J gene: TRBJ2-3
D gene: TRBD2
V gene: TRBV13
CDR3 protein: CASSYLGGGATDTQYF
CDR3 DNA: TGTGCCAGCAGCTATCTTGGCGGGGGGGCGACAGATACGCAGTATTTT

clone size: .
J gene: TRBJ1-1
D gene: TRBD1
V gene: TRBV11-1
CDR3 protein: CASSAQDRDVTEAFF
CDR3 DNA: TGTGCCAGCAGCGCACAAGACAGGGATGTTACTGAAGCTTTCTTT

clone size: .
J gene: TRBJ2-7
D gene: .
V gene: TRBV7-2
CDR3 protein: CASSLRAGAMYEQYF
CDR3 DNA: TGTGCCAGCAGCTTAAGGGCGGGGGCAATGTACGAGCAGTACTTC